A selection of T cell receptor beta chains follows, all from one sample in a study of human T cells and chemical hapten exposure. TCRdb re-analysed the RACE reads in MiXCR, keeping a single row per CDR3 protein. Of 40,000 to 50,000 distinct CDR3 sequences listed, more than 3% were seen once; the top ten hold 20% to 30%. Sequencing was performed on whole blood, taken in connection with sensitization to the hapten diphenylcyclopropenone (DPC). All receptors derive from a man aged 45 to 65 with alopecia areata. Some clones in this sample may be carry-over from other donors' samples. The CDR3 runs from the conserved cysteine through the conserved F or W. D genes are given only for firm matches. Clone size, where shown, is once, few, many, or a class for clones that have expanded.

size,V,D,J,DNA,CDR3
many,TRBV28,TRBD2,TRBJ2-5,TGTGCCAGCATGTCGCTAGCGGGAGGCCAAGAGACCCAGTACTTC,CASMSLAGGQETQYF
many,TRBV20-1,NA,TRBJ2-1,TGCAGTGCTCCTAAGACCCGAGTAACTGAGCAGTTCTTC,CSAPKTRVTEQFF
few,TRBV5-1,TRBD2,TRBJ2-7,TGCGCCAGCAGCTTGGCGCCTAGCGGGGGATCCTACGAGCAGTACTTC,CASSLAPSGGSYEQYF
many,TRBV27,NA,TRBJ1-5,TGTGCCAGCAGTGTGGGGGGGAGTGGTCAGCCCCAGCATTTT,CASSVGGSGQPQHF
many,TRBV6-1,NA,TRBJ2-4,TGTGCCAGCACTTTGGAGGGCAGCCTAGCCAAAAACATTCAGTACTTC,CASTLEGSLAKNIQYF
many,TRBV16,NA,TRBJ1-1,TGTGCCAGCAGCCAGGGGGGGACCACTGAAGCTTTCTTT,CASSQGGTTEAFF
many,TRBV1,NA,TRBJ1-1,TGCACCAGGAGGGAACAGGGGACATCAGAAGCTTTCTTT,CTRREQGTSEAFF
many,TRBV11-2,NA,TRBJ2-7,TGTGCCAGCAGCTTCCCGGGGCAAACCTACGAGCAGTACTTC,CASSFPGQTYEQYF
many,TRBV19,TRBD1,TRBJ2-2,TGTGCCAGTAGAAGGGGACAGGGGAACACCGGGGAGCTGTTTTTT,CASRRGQGNTGELFF
many,TRBV15,NA,TRBJ2-3,TGTGCCACCAGCAGAAATAACGGAGATACGCAGTATTTT,CATSRNNGDTQYF
many,TRBV29-1,TRBD1,TRBJ2-3,TGCAGCGTGGGACAGGGGGCGGTCACAGATACGCAGTATTTT,CSVGQGAVTDTQYF
many,TRBV5-1,NA,TRBJ2-7,TGCGCCAGCAGCTTGGTGGGACTCAGGGGCCACGAGCAGTACTTC,CASSLVGLRGHEQYF
many,TRBV6-2/TRBV6-3,TRBD2,TRBJ2-1,TGTGCCAGCAGCTATTATGGGACTAGCGTTTACAATGAGCAGTTCTTC,CASSYYGTSVYNEQFF
many,TRBV7-8,NA,TRBJ2-2,TGTGCCAGCAGCCTTCTGGGGTCCGGGGAGCTGTTTTTT,CASSLLGSGELFF
many,TRBV7-8,NA,TRBJ2-2,TGTGCCAGCGGCCAGGGCCCTAACACCGGGGAGCTGTTTTTT,CASGQGPNTGELFF
many,TRBV12-3/TRBV12-4,NA,TRBJ2-4,TGTGCCAGCAGTCCCGGGATAGCCAAAAACATTCAGTACTTC,CASSPGIAKNIQYF
many,TRBV29-1,NA,TRBJ2-1,TGCAGCGTTGTCGGCTTTCACAATGAGCAGTTCTTC,CSVVGFHNEQFF
medium-sized,TRBV10-1,NA,TRBJ2-2,TGTGCCAGCAGCCCGAACACCGGGGAGCTGTTTTTT,CASSPNTGELFF
many,TRBV6-6,NA,TRBJ1-5,TGTGCCAGCAGTCGCGACAGAGGTTCGAATCAGCCCCAGCATTTT,CASSRDRGSNQPQHF
few,TRBV6-6,TRBD2,TRBJ2-3,TGTGCCAGCACCGGGACTAGCGGTTATACGCAGTATTTT,CASTGTSGYTQYF
many,TRBV20-1,TRBD1,TRBJ2-3,TGCAGTGCTAGCACCCCGGGACAGCGCACAGATACGCAGTATTTT,CSASTPGQRTDTQYF
many,TRBV3-1,NA,TRBJ2-2,TGTGCCAGCAGCCAAGACAGGCTCACCGGGGAGCTGTTTTTT,CASSQDRLTGELFF
many,TRBV19,NA,TRBJ2-5,TGTGCCAGTAGTGCCCAGGCCTGGGAGACCCAGTACTTC,CASSAQAWETQYF
many,TRBV7-8,NA,TRBJ1-5,TGTGCCAGCAGCTTAGGTACCTCTGCCAATCAGCCCCAGCATTTT,CASSLGTSANQPQHF
many,TRBV12-3/TRBV12-4,NA,TRBJ1-1,TGTGCCAGCAGTTCGAGCACCGAAATGAACACTGAAGCTTTCTTT,CASSSSTEMNTEAFF
many,TRBV28,TRBD1,TRBJ2-2,TGTGCCAGCAGTTTCTTCAAGATAAGATCACAGGGGATGTGGGGGACCGGGGAGCTGTTTTTT,CASSFFKIRSQGMWGTGELFF
many,TRBV5-1,NA,TRBJ1-4,TGCGCCAGCAGCTTGGACTGGAGCCTAAATGAAAAACTGTTTTTT,CASSLDWSLNEKLFF
many,TRBV20-1,TRBD1,TRBJ1-1,TGCAGTGCTAGAGATGATCGGACAGGGACGCAAGCTTTCTTT,CSARDDRTGTQAFF
many,TRBV7-8,NA,TRBJ2-7,TGTGCCAGCAGCTTATCCAGAAGCTCCTACGAGCAGTACTTC,CASSLSRSSYEQYF
many,TRBV28,NA,TRBJ2-7,TGTGCCAGCAGTTTATGGAAACCCGGGACTCCCTACGAGCAGTACTTC,CASSLWKPGTPYEQYF
many,TRBV12-3/TRBV12-4,NA,TRBJ2-7,TGTGCCAGCTCAACAACGGGACCCGTCTCCTACGAGCAGTACTTC,CASSTTGPVSYEQYF
many,TRBV7-2,NA,TRBJ2-3,TGTGCCAGCAGCTTCATGCTCCAGGGGACAGATACGCAGTATTTT,CASSFMLQGTDTQYF
NA,TRBV5-4,TRBD1,TRBJ1-5,TGTGCCAGCAGCCCCGACAGGGATCGGCAGCCCCAGCATTTT,CASSPDRDRQPQHF
NA,TRBV25-1,NA,TRBJ1-5,TGTGCCAGCAGTACGGGATCCCAGCCCCAGCATTTT,CASSTGSQPQHF
many,TRBV10-3,TRBD2,TRBJ2-7,TGTGCCATCAGTGTATCGGGACTAGCGGGAGGATCGGGCGGCGAGCAGTACTTC,CAISVSGLAGGSGGEQYF
many,TRBV7-3,NA,TRBJ2-5,TGTGCCAGCAGCTCAGGACTGTCAGGGACCCAGTACTTC,CASSSGLSGTQYF
NA,TRBV4-1,NA,TRBJ1-2,TGCGCCAGCAGCCAAAACATAGTAAACTATGGCTACACCTTC,CASSQNIVNYGYTF
many,TRBV19,NA,TRBJ2-3,TGTGCCAGTAGTATCGGAAACCCGGGGGATACGCAGTATTTT,CASSIGNPGDTQYF
many,TRBV9,TRBD2,TRBJ2-1,TGTGCCAGCAGCGTAGGGGGGACTAGCGGGAGAATTTACAATGAGCAGTTCTTC,CASSVGGTSGRIYNEQFF
many,TRBV20-1,TRBD2,TRBJ2-1,TGCAGTGCTAGAGGTGGGAGCGGGAGGGCCTTCTACAATGAGCAGTTCTTC,CSARGGSGRAFYNEQFF
many,TRBV7-2,TRBD1,TRBJ2-7,TGTGCCAGCAGCGATAGGACAGGGATAGACTTC,CASSDRTGIDF
NA,TRBV7-2,NA,TRBJ1-6,TGTGCCAGCAGCTTACTACCTTCACCCCTCCACTTT,CASSLLPSPLHF